One TCR beta chain is described in this entry. As yet, its antigen is unknown. This specimen comes from a study of TIL therapy for anti-PD-1-resistant metastatic lung cancer. Overall study context: Median tumor PD-L1 proportion score was approximately 6.3%. Most patients had lung adenocarcinoma.

Germline CDR1 is SGHNT and CDR2 is YYREEE (reference sequence). The length of the CDR3 is 13 residues. With 4 bases clipped from V and 6 bases from J, the junction kept 7 bases outside the gene matches. Findings and caveats of the study: Treatment-naive, never-smoker and oncogene-addicted patients were overrepresented in this highly selected cohort.

This was the immunoSEQ v3 assay. Sequencing depth was approximately 2 million read pairs for survey level, roughly 4.5-6.5 million for deep. The method was immunoSEQ multiplex PCR; TCRdb's version includes in-frame clones alone and lacks a portion of them. The repertoire holds 25,000 to 30,000 clones, with 63% as singletons. Sample time point: pre-treatment sample, taken before nivolumab and TIL therapy. Pleural nodules or supraclavicular lymph nodes made up most of the excised metastases sampled. J is TRBJ2-7 and V is TRBV5-4, with 7 nucleotides matching TRBD1. The TCR comes from a woman aged 25-80 years with non-small cell lung cancer. Sequenced here: tumor tissue, sampled at baseline. Here the CDR3 DNA reads TGTGCCAGCAGCCATTACACAGGGGCCGAGCAGTACTTC. Translating gives CASSHYTGAEQYF.